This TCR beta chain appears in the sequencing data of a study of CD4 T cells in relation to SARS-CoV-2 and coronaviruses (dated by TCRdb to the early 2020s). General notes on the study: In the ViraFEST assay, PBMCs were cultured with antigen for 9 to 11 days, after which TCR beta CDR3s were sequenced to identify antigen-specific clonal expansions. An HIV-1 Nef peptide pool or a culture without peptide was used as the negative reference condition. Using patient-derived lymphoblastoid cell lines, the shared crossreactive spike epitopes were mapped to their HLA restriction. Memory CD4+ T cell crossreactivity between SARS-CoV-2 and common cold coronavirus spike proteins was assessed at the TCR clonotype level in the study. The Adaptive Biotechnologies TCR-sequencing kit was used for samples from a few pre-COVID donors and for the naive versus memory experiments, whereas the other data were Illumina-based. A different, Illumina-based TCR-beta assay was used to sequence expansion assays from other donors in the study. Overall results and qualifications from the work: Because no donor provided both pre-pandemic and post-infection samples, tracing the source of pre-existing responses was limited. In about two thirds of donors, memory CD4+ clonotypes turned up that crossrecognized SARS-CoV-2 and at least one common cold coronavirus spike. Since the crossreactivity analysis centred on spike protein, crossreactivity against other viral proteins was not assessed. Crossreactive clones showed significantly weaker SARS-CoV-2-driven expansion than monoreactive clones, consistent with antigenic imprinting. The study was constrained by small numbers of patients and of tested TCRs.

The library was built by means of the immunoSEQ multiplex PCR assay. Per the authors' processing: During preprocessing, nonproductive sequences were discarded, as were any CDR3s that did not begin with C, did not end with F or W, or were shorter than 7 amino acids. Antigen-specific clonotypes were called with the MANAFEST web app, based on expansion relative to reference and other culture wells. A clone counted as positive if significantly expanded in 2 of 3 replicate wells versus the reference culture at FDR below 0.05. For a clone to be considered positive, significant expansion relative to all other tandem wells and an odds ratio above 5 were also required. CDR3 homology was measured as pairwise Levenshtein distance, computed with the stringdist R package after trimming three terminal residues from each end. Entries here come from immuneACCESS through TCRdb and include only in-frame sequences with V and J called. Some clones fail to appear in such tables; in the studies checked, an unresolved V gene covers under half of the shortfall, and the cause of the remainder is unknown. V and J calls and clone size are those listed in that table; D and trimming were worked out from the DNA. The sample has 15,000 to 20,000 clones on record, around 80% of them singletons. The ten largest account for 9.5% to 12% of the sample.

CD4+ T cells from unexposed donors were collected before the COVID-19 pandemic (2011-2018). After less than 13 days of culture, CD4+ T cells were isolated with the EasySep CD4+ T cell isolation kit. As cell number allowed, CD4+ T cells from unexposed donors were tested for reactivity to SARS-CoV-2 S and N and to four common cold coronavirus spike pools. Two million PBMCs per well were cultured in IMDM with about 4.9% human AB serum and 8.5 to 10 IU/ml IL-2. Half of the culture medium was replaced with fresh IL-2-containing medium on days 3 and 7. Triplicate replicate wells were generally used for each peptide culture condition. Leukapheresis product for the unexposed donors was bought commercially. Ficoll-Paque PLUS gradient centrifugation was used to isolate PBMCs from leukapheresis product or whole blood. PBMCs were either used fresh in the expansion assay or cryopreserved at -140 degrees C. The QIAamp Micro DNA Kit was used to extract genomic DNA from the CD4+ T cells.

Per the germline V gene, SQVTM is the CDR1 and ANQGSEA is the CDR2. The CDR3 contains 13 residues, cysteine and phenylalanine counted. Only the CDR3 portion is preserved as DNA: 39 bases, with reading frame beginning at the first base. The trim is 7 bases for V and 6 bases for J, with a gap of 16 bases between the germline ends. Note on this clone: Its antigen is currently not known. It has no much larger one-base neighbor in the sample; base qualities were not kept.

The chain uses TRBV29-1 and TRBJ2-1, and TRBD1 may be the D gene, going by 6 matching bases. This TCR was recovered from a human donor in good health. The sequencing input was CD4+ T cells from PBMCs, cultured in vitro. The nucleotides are TGCAGCGGGGCACCGACAGGAGCCAATGAGCAGTTCTTC. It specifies CSGAPTGANEQFF.